Following are 2 T cell receptor beta chains from one sample sequenced in a study of shared clonotypes between healthy human individuals (dated by TCRdb to 2020 to 2022). Receptor amplification or capture employed the immunoSEQ multiplex PCR assay. Imported from immuneACCESS, the table was reduced by TCRdb to in-frame sequences with V and J called. These copies leave out some clones; in studies compared against another copy, an unresolved V gene accounts for under half, and the cause of the remainder is not known. Across this sample there are about 1.5 million clones, with under 99% seen only once. The ten largest clones capture roughly 0.45% of the sample. Sample: naive CD4+ T cells sorted from blood. The cell subset or site label corresponds to: CD45RA+ positively selected. Receptors were obtained from a young man in good health.

The V gene is TRBV27, the J gene TRBJ2-1, with 8 nucleotides matching TRBD2. Germline CDR1 MNHEY, CDR2 SMNVEV (reference sequence). This CDR3 contains 13 residues. The V segment lost 6 bases and the J segment 9 bases; nucleotides outside the gene matches: 7. CDR3 amino acids: CASSEREWSEQFF. In DNA form, the CDR3 reads TGTGCCAGCAGCGAGCGGGAGTGGAGTGAGCAGTTCTTC.

This chain connects TRBV18 to TRBJ1-1; D is perhaps TRBD1 (6 bases). V dropped 2 bases and J dropped 5 bases, with 18 bases sitting between them. Germline CDR1 reads KGHSH; CDR2 reads LQKENI. This CDR3 comprises 16 residues. As DNA, the CDR3 is TGTGCCAGCTCACCAAGGAACAGGGAAGGCGGAACTGAAGCTTTCTTT. Translated: CASSPRNREGGTEAFF.